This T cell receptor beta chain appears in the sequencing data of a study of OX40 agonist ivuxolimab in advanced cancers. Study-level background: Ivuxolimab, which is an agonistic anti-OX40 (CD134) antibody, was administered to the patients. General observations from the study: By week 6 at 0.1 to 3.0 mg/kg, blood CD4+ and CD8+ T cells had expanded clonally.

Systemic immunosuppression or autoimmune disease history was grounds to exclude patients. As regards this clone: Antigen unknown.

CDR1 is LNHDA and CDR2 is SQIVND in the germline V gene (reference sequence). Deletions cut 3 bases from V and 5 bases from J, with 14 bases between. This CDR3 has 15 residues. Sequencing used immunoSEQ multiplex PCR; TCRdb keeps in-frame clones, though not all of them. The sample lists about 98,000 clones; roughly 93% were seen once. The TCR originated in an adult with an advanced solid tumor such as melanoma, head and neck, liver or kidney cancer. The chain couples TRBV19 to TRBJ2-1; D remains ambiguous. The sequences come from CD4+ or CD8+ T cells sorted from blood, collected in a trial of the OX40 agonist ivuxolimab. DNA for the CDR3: TGTGCCAGTAGTATGGGCCAAGCAGCGAACAATGAGCAGTTCTTC. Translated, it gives CASSMGQAANNEQFF.